The 7 T cell receptor beta chains given below trace back to one sample, sequenced in a study of beta chain features in type 1 diabetes. The isolated RNA, all of it, was reverse transcribed, so expressed TCRB transcripts were what got sequenced. Libraries were prepared by immunoSEQ multiplex PCR; TCRdb keeps only in-frame clonotypes and omits some of them. Found here are just over 150,000 clones, 11% of them singletons; the top ten hold roughly 2%. Input material: central memory CD4+ T cells from blood. The receptor source for this set is a young man in good health.

The V and J genes are TRBV29-1 and TRBJ1-3; D remains ambiguous. Trimming removed 8 bases from V and 0 bases from J, with 11 bases in between. This CDR3 has 13 amino acids. Per the germline V gene, CDR1 is SQVTM and CDR2 is ANQGSEA. The CDR3 region is CSIGITSGNTIYF. The DNA for the CDR3 is TGCAGCATCGGCATTACCTCTGGAAACACCATATATTTT.

V gene TRBV29-1 combines with J gene TRBJ2-1; 7 bases match TRBD1. With 6 bases clipped from V and 9 bases from J, the junction kept 11 bases outside the gene matches. CDR1 is SQVTM and CDR2 is ANQGSEA in the germline V gene. This CDR3 has 13 amino acids. The DNA of the CDR3 is TGCAGCGTCGATGGAGACAGGGTCGGTGAGCAGTTCTTC. It encodes CSVDGDRVGEQFF.

V gene TRBV10-3 combines with J gene TRBJ2-7; D not resolved. Looked up from germline, CDR1 is ENHRY and CDR2 is SYGVKD. V lost 6 bases and J 0 bases, leaving 3 bases between the germline ends. This CDR3 contains 11 residues. CDR3 in amino acids: CAIRTSYEQYF. DNA for the CDR3: TGTGCCATCAGAACCTCCTACGAGCAGTACTTC.

At least ten counts were recorded for this clone. The chain carries TRBV5-4 and TRBJ1-1, with 8 positions matching TRBD1. CDR3 length: 15 residues. CDR1 is SGHNT and CDR2 is YYREEE in the germline V gene (reference sequence). V dropped 2 bases and J dropped 0; count of bases not matched to a gene: 3. The CDR3: CASSFGQGLNTEAFF. DNA of the CDR3: TGTGCCAGCAGCTTCGGACAGGGACTGAACACTGAAGCTTTCTTT. The whole variable domain, remainder taken from reference TRBV5-4 and TRBJ1-1, is ETGVTQSPTHLIKTRGQQVTLRCSSQSGHNTVSWYQQALGQGPQFIFQYYREEENGRGNFPPRFSGLQFPNYSSELNVNALELDDSALYLCASSFGQGLNTEAFFGQGTRLTVV.

The sample holds a few counts of this clone. The chain combines TRBV27 with TRBJ2-6, with 8 bases that match TRBD1. After removal of 5 bases from V and 1 base from J, the junction contained 4 bases not matched to a gene. The germline V gene has CDR1 MNHEY and CDR2 SMNVEV (reference sequence). The CDR3 has 16 residues. The CDR3 bases are TGTGCCAGCAGTCTACAGGGGGTTTCTGGGGCCAACGTCCTGACTTTC. Encoded protein: CASSLQGVSGANVLTF.

This clone came up a few times. The chain has TRBV7-2 and TRBJ1-4; D is unresolved. V dropped 1 base and J dropped 0 bases, with 6 bases sitting between them. In germline, CDR1 is SGHTA, CDR2 FQGNSA. The CDR3 covers 15 residues. The CDR3 DNA is TGTGCCAGCAGCTTAGAGGCAGCAACTAATGAAAAACTGTTTTTT. This codes for CASSLEAATNEKLFF.

This clone occurred a few times. V is TRBV7-8 and J is TRBJ2-7; D gene uncertain. CDR3 size: 11 residues. V dropped 5 bases and J dropped 6 bases, with 8 bases sitting between them. Germline loops: CDR1 SGHVS, CDR2 FQNEAQ. CDR3 sequence reads: CASSPRTEQYF. The DNA of the CDR3 is TGTGCCAGCAGCCCCCGGACCGAGCAGTACTTC.